A single sample gave rise to the 9 T cell receptor beta chains below, sequenced in a study of CD8 T cells in Susac syndrome (dated by TCRdb to 2018 to 2020). The method was the immunoSEQ multiplex PCR assay. RNA was extracted using the RNeasy kit, and about 0.5 to 1 microgram was reverse transcribed with random hexamers. TCRdb reprocessing: public reads trimmed at Q25 with fastp, clones called with MiXCR, in-frame beta chains kept. CDR3 protein sequences are deduplicated, and each keeps its most common genes and DNA. For this sample the table gives some 160,000 distinct CDR3 sequences, of which nearly 97% were detected only once. Over 0.075% of the sample is taken by the ten largest. The sample was CD4+ T cells from PBMCs. The receptors shown here come from a human donor with Susac syndrome.

The rearrangement uses TRBV19 and TRBJ2-6; weak D call: TRBD2 (5 bases). The CDR3 loop spans 17 amino acids. V was trimmed by 3 bases and J by 4 bases, leaving 16 bases between them. Germline loops: CDR1 LNHDA, CDR2 SQIVND (reference sequence). This CDR3 is CASSMLRGISGANVLTF. The CDR3 bases are TGTGCCAGTAGTATGTTGAGAGGGATCTCCGGGGCCAACGTCCTGACTTTC.

This rearrangement joins TRBV20-1 to TRBJ2-1; 11 bases map to TRBD2. This CDR3 region has 15 residues. Germline-derived CDR1 and CDR2 are DFQATT and SNEGSKA (reference sequence). Unmatched junction bases numbered 8, after V lost 3 bases and J lost 7 bases. The CDR3 region is CSASHSTSGSNEQFF. CDR3 coding DNA: TGCAGTGCTAGTCACAGCACTAGCGGGAGTAATGAGCAGTTCTTC.

The V and J genes are TRBV10-3 and TRBJ2-1, with D unresolved. Germline V gene sequence: CDR1 ENHRY, CDR2 SYGVKD. The CDR3 is 14 residues long. V lost 4 bases, J lost 0 bases, and 7 bases lay in between. CDR3 in amino acids: CAISGGGSYNEQFF. The CDR3 DNA reads TGTGCCATCAGTGGGGGTGGCTCCTACAATGAGCAGTTCTTC.

This chain joins TRBV12-3 or TRBV12-4 and TRBJ1-2; D call uncertain. This CDR3 contains 12 residues. The V end lost 3 bases, the J end lost 8 bases, and 10 bases lay between the germline ends. In nucleotides, the CDR3 is TGTGCCAGCAGTTTGGTCCGGCAGGGCTACACCTTC. This encodes CASSLVRQGYTF.

This clonotype has a single count. The chain uses TRBV2 and TRBJ2-3, with 9 bases fitting TRBD2. The germline gives CDR1 SNHLY, CDR2 FYNNEI. With V trimmed by 8 bases and J by 0 bases, 6 bases remained unmatched. The CDR3 has 15 residues. This CDR3 is CASERLAASTDTQYF. As DNA, the CDR3 is TGTGCCAGCGAGAGACTAGCGGCTAGCACAGATACGCAGTATTTT.

The J gene is TRBJ2-3, the V gene TRBV6-5; the D gene is possibly TRBD1 (6 bases). The germline V gene has CDR1 MNHEY and CDR2 SVGAGI. The CDR3 sequence is 12 residues long. V lost 10 bases and J 4 bases, leaving 12 bases between the germline ends. This CDR3 is CATRDNPDTQYF. Here the CDR3 DNA reads TGTGCCACCAGGGACAACCCAGATACGCAGTATTTT.

The chain recombines TRBV7-3 with TRBJ2-7; the D gene is possibly TRBD2 (5 bases). The germline V gene has CDR1 SGHTA and CDR2 FQGTGA. The CDR3 runs 11 residues. Trimming pared 6 bases from V and 11 bases from J, leaving 14 bases between. CDR3 loop: CASSDTAGEYF. CDR3 coding DNA: TGTGCCAGCAGTGATACCGCCGGGGAGTACTTC.

V is TRBV29-1 and J is TRBJ2-1; 7 bases line up with TRBD1. The trim removed 6 bases at V and 4 bases at J, leaving 12 bases unmatched. The CDR3 is made up of 15 amino acids. The germline V gene has CDR1 SQVTM and CDR2 ANQGSEA. CDR3 nucleotide sequence: TGCAGCGTCGAGGACAGGAGTAAGGGTTACAATGAGCAGTTCTTC. Protein: CSVEDRSKGYNEQFF.

The chain has TRBV29-1 and TRBJ1-4, with D perhaps matching TRBD1 (6 bases). Per the germline V gene, CDR1 is SQVTM and CDR2 is ANQGSEA. The CDR3 spans 12 residues. The ends were cut back, 6 bases at V and 8 bases at J, with 13 bases in the middle. The CDR3, as DNA: TGCAGCGTCCGAACCCAGGGGGAAAAACTGTTTTTT. Protein: CSVRTQGEKLFF.